A single sample gave rise to the 6 T cell receptor beta chains below, sequenced in a study of blood T cell repertoires in COVID-19. Sequencing was performed with immunoSEQ multiplex PCR; in TCRdb, only in-frame clones are kept and a portion is missing. The profile covers around 190,000 clones, with 81% appearing a single time and about 9% taken by the ten largest. The specimen was PBMCs or T cells enriched from blood (not recorded which). The origin of the receptors is a middle-aged man who had recovered from COVID-19.

The chain combines TRBV3-1 (or the pseudogene TRBV3-2) with TRBJ2-4, with 11 positions matching TRBD1. The CDR3 is made up of 16 amino acids. The V gene end was trimmed by 1 base and the J gene end by 9 bases; junction bases not matched to a gene: 8. The germline V gene encodes CDR1 LGHDT and CDR2 YNNKEL (reference sequence). In DNA form, the CDR3 reads TGTGCCAGCAGCCAAGGGACAGGGGGCGGTAGGGGCATTCAGTACTTC. Residues: CASSQGTGGGRGIQYF.

The rearrangement joins TRBV5-1 to TRBJ1-2, with 7 positions matching TRBD1. CDR1 is SGHRS and CDR2 is YFSETQ in the germline V gene. The ends lost 3 bases at V and 7 bases at J; junction bases unmatched: 6. The CDR3 is made up of 13 amino acids. The CDR3 here is CASSSGQVIGYTF. The DNA of the CDR3 is TGCGCCAGCAGCTCTGGACAGGTTATTGGCTACACCTTC.

J is TRBJ1-1 and V is TRBV9; a weak D match, TRBD1 (5 bases). V gave up 0 bases and J gave up 6 bases, with 9 bases separating them. This CDR3 comprises 13 residues. Germline CDR1 is SGDLS and CDR2 is YYNGEE. CDR3 residues: CASSVALTAEAFF. DNA for the CDR3: TGTGCCAGCAGCGTAGCTTTGACAGCTGAAGCTTTCTTT. Based on the CDR3 plus reference TRBV9 and TRBJ1-1, the full variable domain is DSGVTQTPKHLITATGQRVTLRCSPRSGDLSVYWYQQSLDQGLQFLIQYYNGEERAKGNILERFSAQQFPDLHSELNLSSLELGDSALYFCASSVALTAEAFFGQGTRLTVV.

The table lists this clone with a few counts. This chain connects TRBV2 to TRBJ2-7; a weak D match, TRBD2 (6 bases). Per germline, CDR1 SNHLY and CDR2 FYNNEI. The CDR3 has 14 amino acids. V lost 4 bases and J 4 bases, leaving 14 bases between the germline ends. The CDR3 DNA follows: TGTGCCAGCAGTGTGGGAGGTCGCTCGTACGAGCAGTACTTC. This translates into CASSVGGRSYEQYF.

The gene calls are TRBV10-1 and TRBJ2-7; unclear D gene. V shed 4 bases and J shed 0 bases, with 7 bases lying between them. This CDR3 is built from 13 residues. Germline V gene data show CDR1 as WNHNN and CDR2 as SYGVQD (reference sequence). Written as DNA, the CDR3 is TGCGCCAGCAGTGGTTCCAGCTCCTACGAGCAGTACTTC. Its protein product is CASSGSSSYEQYF.

The chain uses TRBV12-5 and TRBJ2-5; 7 bases fit TRBD1. The germline CDR1 and CDR2 sequences are LGHNT and FRNRAP. This CDR3 is built from 14 residues. Trimming cost V 4 bases and J 5 bases; bases outside gene matches: 7. The CDR3 nucleotides read TGTGCTAGTGGTTCCTACAGGGGTGGGGAGACCCAGTACTTC. It specifies CASGSYRGGETQYF.